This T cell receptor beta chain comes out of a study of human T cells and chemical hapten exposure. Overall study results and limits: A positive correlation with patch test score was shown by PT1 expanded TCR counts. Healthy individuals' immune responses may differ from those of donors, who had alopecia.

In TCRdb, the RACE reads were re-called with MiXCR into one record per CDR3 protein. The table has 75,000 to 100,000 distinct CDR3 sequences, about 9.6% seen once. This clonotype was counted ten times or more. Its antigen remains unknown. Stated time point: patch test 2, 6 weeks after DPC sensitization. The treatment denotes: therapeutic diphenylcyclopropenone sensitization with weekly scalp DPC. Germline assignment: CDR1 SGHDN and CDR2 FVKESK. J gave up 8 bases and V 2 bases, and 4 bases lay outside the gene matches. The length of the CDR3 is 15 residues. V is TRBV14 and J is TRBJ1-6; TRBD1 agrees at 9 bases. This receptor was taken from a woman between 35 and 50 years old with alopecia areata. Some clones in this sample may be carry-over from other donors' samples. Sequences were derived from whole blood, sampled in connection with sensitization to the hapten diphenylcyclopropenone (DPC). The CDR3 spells CASSQSWTGDSPLHF. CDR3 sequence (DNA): TGTGCCAGCAGCCAATCATGGACAGGGGATTCACCCCTCCACTTT.